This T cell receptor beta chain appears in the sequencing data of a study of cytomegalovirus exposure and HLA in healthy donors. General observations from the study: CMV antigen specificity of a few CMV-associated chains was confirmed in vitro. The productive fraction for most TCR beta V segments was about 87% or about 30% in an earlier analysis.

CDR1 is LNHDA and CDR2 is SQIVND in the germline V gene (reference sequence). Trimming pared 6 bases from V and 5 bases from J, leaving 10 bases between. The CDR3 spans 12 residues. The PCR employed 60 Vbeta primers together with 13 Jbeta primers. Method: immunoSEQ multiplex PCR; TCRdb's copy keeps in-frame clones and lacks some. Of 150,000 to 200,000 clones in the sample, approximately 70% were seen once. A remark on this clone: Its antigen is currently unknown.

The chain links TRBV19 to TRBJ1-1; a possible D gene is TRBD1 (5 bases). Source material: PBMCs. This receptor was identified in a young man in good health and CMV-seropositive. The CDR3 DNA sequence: TGTGCCAGTAGAGCTGGGGGGACTGAAGCTTTCTTT. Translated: CASRAGGTEAFF.